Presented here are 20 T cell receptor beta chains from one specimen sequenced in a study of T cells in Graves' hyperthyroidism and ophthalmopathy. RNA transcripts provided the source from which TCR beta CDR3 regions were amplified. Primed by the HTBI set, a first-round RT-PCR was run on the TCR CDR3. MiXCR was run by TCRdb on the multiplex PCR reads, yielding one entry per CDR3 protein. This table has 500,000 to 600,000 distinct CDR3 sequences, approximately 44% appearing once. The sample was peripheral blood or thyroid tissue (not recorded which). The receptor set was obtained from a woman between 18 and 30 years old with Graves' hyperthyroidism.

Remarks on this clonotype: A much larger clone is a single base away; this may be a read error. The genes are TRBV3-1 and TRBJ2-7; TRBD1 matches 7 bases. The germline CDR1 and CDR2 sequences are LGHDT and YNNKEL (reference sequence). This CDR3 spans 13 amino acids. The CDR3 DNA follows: TGTGCCAGCAGCGAAGACAGGGCACACGGGCAGTACTTC. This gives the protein CASSEDRAHGQYF.

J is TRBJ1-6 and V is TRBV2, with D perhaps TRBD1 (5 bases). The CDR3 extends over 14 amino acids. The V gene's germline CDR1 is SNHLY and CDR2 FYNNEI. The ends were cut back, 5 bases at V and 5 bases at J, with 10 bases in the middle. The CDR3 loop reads CASSKTANNSPLHF. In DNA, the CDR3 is TGTGCCAGCAGTAAGACAGCCAATAATTCACCCCTCCACTTT.

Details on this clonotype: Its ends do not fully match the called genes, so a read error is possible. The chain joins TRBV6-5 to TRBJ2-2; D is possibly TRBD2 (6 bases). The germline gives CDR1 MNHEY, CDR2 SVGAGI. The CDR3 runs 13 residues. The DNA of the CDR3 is TGTGCCAACGGTTCGGAGCGACCGGGGGAGCCGTTTTTT. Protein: CANGSERPGEPFF.

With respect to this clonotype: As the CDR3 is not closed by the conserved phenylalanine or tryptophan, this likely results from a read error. The CDR3 reads CATSDNTNQPQHC. As DNA, the CDR3 is TGTGCCACCTCCGACAACACCAATCAGCCCCAGCATTGT. The chain couples TRBV24-1 to TRBJ1-5; D unresolved. Germline V lookup: CDR1 KGHDR, CDR2 SFDVKD. The CDR3 sequence is 13 residues long. V shed 9 bases and J shed 3 bases, with 11 bases lying between them.

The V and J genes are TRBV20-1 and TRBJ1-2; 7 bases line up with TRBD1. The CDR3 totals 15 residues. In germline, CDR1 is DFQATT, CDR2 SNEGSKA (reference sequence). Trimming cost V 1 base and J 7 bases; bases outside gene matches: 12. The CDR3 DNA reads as TGCAGTGCTAGAGCTCACGCACAGGGGATGGGTGGCTACACCTTC. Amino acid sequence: CSARAHAQGMGGYTF.

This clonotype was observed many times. The CDR3 here is CASSLALGQSYTF. Written as DNA, the CDR3 is TGTGCCAGCAGCTTAGCCTTAGGACAGAGCTACACCTTC. The rearrangement joins TRBV7-2 to TRBJ1-2; D might be TRBD1 (6 bases). The germline gives CDR1 SGHTA, CDR2 FQGNSA. CDR3 length equals 13 residues. The V end lost 0 bases, the J end lost 9 bases, and 11 bases lay between the germline ends.

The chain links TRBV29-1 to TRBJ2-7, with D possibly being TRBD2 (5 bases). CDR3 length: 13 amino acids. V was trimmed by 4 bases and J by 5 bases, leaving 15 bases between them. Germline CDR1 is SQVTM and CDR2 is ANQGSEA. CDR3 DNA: TGCAGCGTTGGCTGGTTGAGGGCCCACGAGCAGTACTTC. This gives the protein CSVGWLRAHEQYF.

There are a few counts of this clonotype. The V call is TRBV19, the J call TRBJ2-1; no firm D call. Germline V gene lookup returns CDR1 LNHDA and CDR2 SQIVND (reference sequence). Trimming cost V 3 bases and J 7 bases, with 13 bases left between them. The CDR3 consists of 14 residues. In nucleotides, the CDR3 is TGTGCCAGTAGTATGTCTGGCCTCGGGAATGAGCAGTTCTTC. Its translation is CASSMSGLGNEQFF.

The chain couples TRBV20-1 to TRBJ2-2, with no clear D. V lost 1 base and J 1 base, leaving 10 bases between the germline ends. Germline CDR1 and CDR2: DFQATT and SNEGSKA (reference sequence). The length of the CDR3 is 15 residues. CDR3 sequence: CSARAPRVNTGELFF. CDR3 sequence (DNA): TGCAGTGCTAGAGCCCCCCGAGTGAACACCGGGGAGCTGTTTTTT.

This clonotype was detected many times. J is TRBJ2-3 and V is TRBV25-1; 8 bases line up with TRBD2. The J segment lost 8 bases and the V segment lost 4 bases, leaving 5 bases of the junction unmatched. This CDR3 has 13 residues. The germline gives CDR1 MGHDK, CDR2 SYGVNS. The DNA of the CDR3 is TGTGCCAGCAGTGCCGGGACTAGTTTTACGCAGTATTTT. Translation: CASSAGTSFTQYF.

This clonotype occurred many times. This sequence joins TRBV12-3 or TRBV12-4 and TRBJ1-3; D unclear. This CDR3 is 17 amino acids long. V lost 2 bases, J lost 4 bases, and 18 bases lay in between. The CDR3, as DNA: TGTGCCAGCAGTTTACTCTCTGCACTGTGGTTCGGAAACACCATATATTTT. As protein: CASSLLSALWFGNTIYF.

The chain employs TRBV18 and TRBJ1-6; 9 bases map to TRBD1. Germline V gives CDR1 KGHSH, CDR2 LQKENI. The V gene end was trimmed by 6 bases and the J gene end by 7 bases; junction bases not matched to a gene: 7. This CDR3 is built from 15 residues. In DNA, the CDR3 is TGTGCCAGCTCTGGGACAGGGTTGCTCAATTCACCCCTCCACTTT. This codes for CASSGTGLLNSPLHF. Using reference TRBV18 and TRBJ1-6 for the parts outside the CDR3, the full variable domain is NAGVMQNPRHLVRRRGQEARLRCSPMKGHSHVYWYRQLPEEGLKFMVYLQKENIIDESGMPKERFSAEFPKEGPSILRIQQVVRGDSAAYFCASSGTGLLNSPLHFGNGTRLTVT.

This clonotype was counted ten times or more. For the CDR3, the DNA is TGTGCCAGCAGTGCTAAGACAGGGGGCAGCCGTAAGTTCTTC. Translated: CASSAKTGGSRKFF. The J gene is TRBJ2-1, the V gene TRBV2; 10 bases are shared with TRBD1. CDR3 size: 14 residues. Per the germline V gene, CDR1 is SNHLY and CDR2 is FYNNEI. Trimming removed 4 bases from V and 14 bases from J; junction bases left unmatched: 11.

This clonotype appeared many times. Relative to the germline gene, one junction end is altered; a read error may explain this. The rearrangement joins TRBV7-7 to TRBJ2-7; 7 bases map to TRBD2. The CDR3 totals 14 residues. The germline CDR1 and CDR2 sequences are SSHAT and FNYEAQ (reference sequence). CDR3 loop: CASSPYRSGKEQYF. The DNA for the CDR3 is TGTGCTAGCAGCCCATATAGGAGCGGGAAAGAGCAGTACTTC.

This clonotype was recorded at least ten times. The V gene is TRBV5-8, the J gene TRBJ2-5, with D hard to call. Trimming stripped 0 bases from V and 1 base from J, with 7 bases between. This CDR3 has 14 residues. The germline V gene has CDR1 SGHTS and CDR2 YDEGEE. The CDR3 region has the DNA TGTGCCAGCAGCTTGGCCTGGGGCCAAGAGACCCAGTACTTC. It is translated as CASSLAWGQETQYF.

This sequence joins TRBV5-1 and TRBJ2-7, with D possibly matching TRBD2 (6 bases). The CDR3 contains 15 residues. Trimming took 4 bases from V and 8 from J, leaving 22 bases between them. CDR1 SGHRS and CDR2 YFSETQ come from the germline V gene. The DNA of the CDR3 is TGCGCCAGCAGCCCGGAAGGAGGGACCGGCGGCAAGCAGTACTTC. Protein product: CASSPEGGTGGKQYF.

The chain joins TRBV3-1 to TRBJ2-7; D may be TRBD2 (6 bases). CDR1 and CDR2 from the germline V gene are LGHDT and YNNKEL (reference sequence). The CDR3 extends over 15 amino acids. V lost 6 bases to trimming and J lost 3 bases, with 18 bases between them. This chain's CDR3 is CASSDLAGGVYEQYF. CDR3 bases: TGTGCCAGCAGTGATCTAGCCGGAGGGGTCTACGAGCAGTACTTC.

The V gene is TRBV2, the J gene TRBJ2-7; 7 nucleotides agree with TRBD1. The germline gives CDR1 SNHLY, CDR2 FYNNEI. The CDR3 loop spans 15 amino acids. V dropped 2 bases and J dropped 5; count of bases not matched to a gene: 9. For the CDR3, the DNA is TGTGCCAGCAGTGAAATTAGGACAGGAACCGACGAGCAGTACTTC. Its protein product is CASSEIRTGTDEQYF.

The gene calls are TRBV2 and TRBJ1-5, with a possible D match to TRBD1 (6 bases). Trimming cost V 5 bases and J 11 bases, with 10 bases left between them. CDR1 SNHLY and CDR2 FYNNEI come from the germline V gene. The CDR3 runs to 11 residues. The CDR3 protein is CASSTRTAQHF. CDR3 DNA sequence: TGTGCCAGCAGTACCCGGACAGCCCAGCATTTT.

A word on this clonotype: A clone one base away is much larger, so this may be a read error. The CDR3 loop reads CASSDRDRGEGAGYTF. The CDR3 DNA is TGTGCCAGCAGTGACCGGGACAGGGGCGAAGGAGCAGGTTACACCTTC. This rearrangement joins TRBV10-3 to TRBJ1-2; 10 nucleotides align to TRBD1. Per the germline V gene, CDR1 is ENHRY and CDR2 is SYGVKD. There are 16 residues in the CDR3.